The sample holds one count of the clone carrying this TCR beta chain. Its matching antigen is unknown. The authors divided CD4+ cells into CD45RA+ naive and CD45RA-negative memory subsets. Per the germline V gene, CDR1 is LNHDA and CDR2 is SQIVND (reference sequence). V lost 6 bases to trimming and J lost 6 bases; unmatched junction nucleotides: 6. The CDR3 has 14 amino acids. This sample was taken from a study of shared clonotypes between healthy human individuals. Study results and limitations: Shared clonotypes: approximately 5.3% naive CD4, about 3.3% naive CD8, roughly 2.2% memory CD4, approximately 0.37% memory CD8. The study found lower generation probabilities in non-shared clonotypes than in those shared by all four donors.

The study ran the assay at deep level. Profiled with immunoSEQ multiplex PCR; TCRdb holds only in-frame clones, not every one. The data contain 200,000 to 250,000 clones, approximately 65% of them singletons. This TCR came from a man aged 25 to 40 in good health. The chain combines TRBV19 with TRBJ2-1; 9 nucleotides align to TRBD2. The sequenced sample consisted of memory CD4+ T cells sorted from blood. The subset here: CD45RA-negative fraction. The CDR3 reads CASRVLSGSNEQFF. Here the CDR3 DNA reads TGTGCCAGTAGGGTTCTTAGCGGGAGCAATGAGCAGTTCTTC.